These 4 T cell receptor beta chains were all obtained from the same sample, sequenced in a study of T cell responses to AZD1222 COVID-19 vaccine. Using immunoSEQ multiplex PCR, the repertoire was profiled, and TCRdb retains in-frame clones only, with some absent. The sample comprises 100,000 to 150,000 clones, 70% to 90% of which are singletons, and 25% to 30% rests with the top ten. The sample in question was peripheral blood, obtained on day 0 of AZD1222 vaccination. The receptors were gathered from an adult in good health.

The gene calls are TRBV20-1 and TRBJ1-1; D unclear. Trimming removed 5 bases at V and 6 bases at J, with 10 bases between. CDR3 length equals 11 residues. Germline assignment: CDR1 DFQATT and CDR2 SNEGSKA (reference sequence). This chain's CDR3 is CSAYPASEAFF. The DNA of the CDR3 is TGCAGTGCTTATCCAGCATCTGAAGCTTTCTTT.

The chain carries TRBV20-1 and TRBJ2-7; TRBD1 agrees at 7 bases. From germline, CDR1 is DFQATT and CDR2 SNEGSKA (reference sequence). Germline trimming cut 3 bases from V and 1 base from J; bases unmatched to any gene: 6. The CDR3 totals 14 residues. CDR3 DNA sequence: TGCAGTGCTAGTAGACAGGGCATATCCTACGAGCAGTACTTC. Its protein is CSASRQGISYEQYF.

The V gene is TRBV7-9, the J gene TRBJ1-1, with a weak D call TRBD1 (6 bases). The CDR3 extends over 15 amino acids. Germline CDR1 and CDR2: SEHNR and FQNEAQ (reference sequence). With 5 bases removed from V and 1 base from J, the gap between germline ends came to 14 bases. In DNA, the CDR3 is TGTGCCAGCAGCACACAAGGGGGAGGGAACACTGAAGCTTTCTTT. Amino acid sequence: CASSTQGGGNTEAFF.

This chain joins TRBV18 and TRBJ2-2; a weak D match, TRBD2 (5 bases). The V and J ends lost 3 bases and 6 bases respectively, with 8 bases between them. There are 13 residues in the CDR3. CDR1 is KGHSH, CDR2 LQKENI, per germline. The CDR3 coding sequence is TGTGCCAGCTCACCCGGGGTGGCCGGGGAGCTGTTTTTT. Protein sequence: CASSPGVAGELFF.